These 25 T cell receptor beta chains came from one sample sequenced in a study of T-cell memory formation after mild COVID-19. TCRdb reprocessed the 5' RACE reads with MiXCR, giving one entry per CDR3 protein. This sample yields about 400,000 distinct CDR3 sequences, of which around 14% are seen a single time; 22% belongs to the top ten. The sample taken for sequencing was PBMCs or a T cell subset sorted from them (not recorded which). These receptors came from a man in his late teens or twenties who had mild COVID-19 (a few samples of this study predate the infection). Cell type and time point are not known.

CDR3 residues: CASRVSAAGELFF. CDR3 in DNA: TGCGCCAGCAGGGTATCAGCGGCCGGGGAGCTGTTTTTT. The chain carries TRBV5-1 and TRBJ2-2; D is possibly TRBD2 (5 bases). V lost 5 bases, J lost 6 bases, and 11 bases lay in between. This CDR3 comprises 13 residues. The germline gives CDR1 SGHRS, CDR2 YFSETQ.

This clonotype came up a few times. The gene calls are TRBV7-2 and TRBJ2-7; TRBD2 aligns across 12 bases. J gave up 0 bases and V 5 bases, and 5 bases lay outside the gene matches. The length of the CDR3 is 16 residues. CDR1 is SGHTA, CDR2 FQGNSA, per germline. Written as DNA, the CDR3 is TGTGCCAGCAGCCCCGGACTAGCGGGGAACTCCTACGAGCAGTACTTC. The encoded protein is CASSPGLAGNSYEQYF.

This clonotype has a count of ten or more. The V call is TRBV6-5, the J call TRBJ1-3; the D is unclear. Germline V lookup: CDR1 MNHEY, CDR2 SVGAGI. There are 19 residues in the CDR3. V gave up 0 bases and J gave up 1 base, with 19 bases separating them. In DNA, the CDR3 is TGTGCCAGCAGTTACTCGATCCCGGGTCAGCCCTATTCTGGAAACACCATATATTTT. It is translated as CASSYSIPGQPYSGNTIYF.

This clonotype was observed a few times. One junction end does not reproduce the germline sequence, and a read error may be involved. The chain recombines TRBV7-7 with TRBJ2-2; D may match TRBD1 or TRBD2 (7 bases each). CDR1 is SSHAT, CDR2 FNYEAQ, per germline (reference sequence). The CDR3 runs 17 residues. The CDR3 DNA follows: TGTGCTAGCAGTTTGGGGGAGGGACAGATGAACACCGGGGAGCTGTTTTTT. Translated, it gives CASSLGEGQMNTGELFF.

This clonotype was counted only a few times. The chain joins TRBV2 to TRBJ1-4, with a tentative D call TRBD1 (5 bases). The CDR3 is made up of 16 amino acids. V lost 1 base, J lost 2 bases, and 11 bases lay in between. The germline gives CDR1 SNHLY, CDR2 FYNNEI. In nucleotides, the CDR3 is TGTGCCAGCAGTGAAGGCAGGGTAGCGACTAATGAAAAACTGTTTTTT. Translating gives CASSEGRVATNEKLFF.

This clonotype was observed a few times. The chain joins TRBV7-8 to TRBJ2-1; D is ambiguous. There are 16 residues in the CDR3. Trimming left V 4 bases short and J 5 bases short, with 18 bases between. The V gene's germline CDR1 is SGHVS and CDR2 FQNEAQ. The chain's CDR3 is CASSSPSRRYDNEQFF. The CDR3 bases are TGTGCCAGCAGCTCCCCCTCGCGTAGGTACGACAATGAGCAGTTCTTC.

At least ten counts were recorded for this clonotype. V usage is TRBV6-6 and J usage is TRBJ2-7; weak D call: TRBD2 (5 bases). The CDR3 runs to 14 residues. Trimming shortened V by 5 bases and J by 1 base, and 12 bases separated the two germline ends. Germline assignment: CDR1 MNHNY and CDR2 SVGAGI (reference sequence). The CDR3 nucleotides read TGTGCCAGCAGTCCCCTAGCTCCGTCCTACGAGCAGTACGTC. Encoded protein: CASSPLAPSYEQYV.

V gene TRBV20-1 combines with J gene TRBJ1-2; D is possibly TRBD1 (6 bases). This CDR3 spans 10 amino acids. Germline V CDR1 and CDR2: DFQATT, SNEGSKA (reference sequence). Trimming took off 6 bases at V and 4 bases at J, with 6 bases between the two ends. CDR3 loop: CSADSYGYTF. The CDR3 nucleotides read TGCAGTGCGGACAGCTATGGCTACACCTTC.

The V and J genes are TRBV4-2 and TRBJ2-7, with D perhaps TRBD2 (5 bases). Germline V CDR1 and CDR2: LGHNA, YNFKEQ. Between the trimmed V and J ends, which lost 1 base and 2 bases, there was a span of 15 bases. The CDR3 is made up of 16 amino acids. CDR3 coding DNA: TGTGCCAGCAGCCAAGTTCATCTGAGCGGTACCTACGAGCAGTACTTC. Translation: CASSQVHLSGTYEQYF.

The chain carries TRBV12-3 or TRBV12-4 and TRBJ1-1; 10 nucleotides line up with TRBD1. V was pared by 6 bases and J by 5 bases, with 6 bases of the junction left unmatched. This CDR3 has 14 amino acids. The CDR3, as DNA: TGTGCCAGCAGGATCGGACAGGGGGGGACTGAAGCTTTCTTT. Residues: CASRIGQGGTEAFF.

The genes are TRBV6-5 and TRBJ1-1; D remains unclear. CDR1 is MNHEY, CDR2 SVGAGI, per germline. V was shortened by 0 bases and J by 3 bases, with 14 bases between the two germline ends. The CDR3 sequence is 16 residues long. CDR3 DNA sequence: TGTGCCAGCAGTTACTCGATGGGCGGGGAGGACACTGAAGCTTTCTTT. Amino acids: CASSYSMGGEDTEAFF.

In its sample, this clonotype was seen many times. The V call is TRBV7-2, the J call TRBJ2-7; maybe TRBD2 (6 bases). The germline V gene encodes CDR1 SGHTA and CDR2 FQGNSA. Trimming stripped 4 bases from V and 7 bases from J, with 14 bases between. The CDR3 sequence is 13 residues long. CDR3 loop: CASSSGRRREQYF. The CDR3 region has the DNA TGTGCCAGCAGCTCTGGGAGGCGAAGGGAGCAGTACTTC.

Concerning this clonotype itself: One base away lies a much larger clone, so this may be a sequencing read error. The V and J genes are TRBV2 and TRBJ2-3; 9 bases are a match to TRBD2. Germline assignment: CDR1 SNHLY and CDR2 FYNNEI. The CDR3 totals 15 residues. V dropped 3 bases and J dropped 4; count of bases not matched to a gene: 5. Written as DNA, the CDR3 is TGTGCCAGCAGTGACGAAGCGGGGGGCCCAGATACGCAGTATTTT. Protein sequence: CASSDEAGGPDTQYF.

The chain uses TRBV15 and TRBJ1-5; unclear D gene. CDR1 LNHNV and CDR2 YYDKDF come from the germline V gene (reference sequence). The CDR3 spans 14 residues. The V end lost 4 bases, the J end lost 6 bases, and 13 bases lay between the germline ends. Here the CDR3 reads CATSKTDPSQPQHF. The CDR3 DNA sequence: TGTGCCACCAGCAAGACCGACCCCAGTCAGCCCCAGCATTTT.

In its sample, this clonotype was seen a few times. The chain couples TRBV10-3 to TRBJ1-2; D gene ambiguous. The V and J ends lost 6 bases and 0 bases respectively, with 5 bases between them. The CDR3 sequence is 12 residues long. Germline CDR1 reads ENHRY; CDR2 reads SYGVKD. Written as DNA, the CDR3 is TGTGCCATCAGGGCAACTAACTATGGCTACACCTTC. Its translation: CAIRATNYGYTF.

The chain has TRBV4-3 and TRBJ1-5, with D maybe TRBD1 (6 bases). Germline CDR1 reads LGHNA; CDR2 reads YSLEER. The V end was cut by 4 bases, the J end by 4 bases, with 14 bases between. There are 15 residues in the CDR3. The CDR3 loop is CASSPYTGLNQPQHF. In DNA, the CDR3 is TGCGCCAGCAGCCCATACACAGGGTTAAATCAGCCCCAGCATTTT.

CDR3 coding DNA: TGTGCCATCAGCGGGGACGGTGAAGCTTTCTTT. It is translated as CAISGDGEAFF. The rearrangement uses TRBV10-3 and TRBJ1-1, with TRBD1 as a possible D gene (5 bases). Looked up from germline, CDR1 is ENHRY and CDR2 is SYGVKD. V was trimmed by 6 bases and J by 7 bases, leaving 9 bases between them. The CDR3 has 11 residues.

In this sample, this clonotype turned up a few times. This rearrangement joins TRBV29-1 to TRBJ1-2; D is undetermined. Germline CDR1 reads SQVTM; CDR2 reads ANQGSEA. The CDR3 covers 8 residues. The V gene lost 4 bases and the J gene lost 14 bases, with 8 bases spanning the gap. The CDR3 coding sequence is TGCAGCGTTGGTGGAGAAACCTTC. Translated: CSVGGETF.

There are a few counts of this clonotype. V and J are TRBV15 and TRBJ2-7, with D maybe TRBD1 (6 bases). The CDR3 has 16 residues. Trimming cost V 0 bases and J 3 bases, with 15 bases left between them. Germline CDR1 and CDR2: LNHNV and YYDKDF (reference sequence). The CDR3: CATSRDLPRDNYEQYF. CDR3 DNA: TGTGCCACCAGCAGAGATCTCCCCCGGGACAACTACGAGCAGTACTTC.

This clonotype occurred a few times. V gene TRBV7-2 combines with J gene TRBJ1-5, with no clear D. Germline CDR1 and CDR2: SGHTA and FQGNSA. The CDR3 is 15 residues long. The V end was cut by 1 base, the J end by 2 bases, with 9 bases between. CDR3 amino acids: CASSLVDQGNQPQHF. The CDR3, as DNA: TGTGCCAGCAGCTTAGTAGACCAGGGCAATCAGCCCCAGCATTTT.

In its sample, this clonotype was seen a few times. The CDR3 is CASSQELGSRPQHF. DNA for the CDR3: TGTGCCAGCAGCCAAGAGTTAGGATCGCGGCCCCAGCATTTT. V usage is TRBV4-2 and J usage is TRBJ1-5, with D unclear. The germline CDR1 and CDR2 sequences are LGHNA and YNFKEQ. The CDR3 loop spans 14 amino acids. Trimming removed 0 bases at V and 9 bases at J, with 12 bases between.

CDR3 nucleotide sequence: TGCGCCAGCAGTGAAGCAGAACAGGGTCGTGGCTACACCTTC. This sequence encodes CASSEAEQGRGYTF. The genes are TRBV10-2 and TRBJ1-2, with a possible D match to TRBD1 (6 bases). Trimming cost V 3 bases and J 7 bases, with 15 bases left between them. Looked up from germline, CDR1 is WSHSY and CDR2 is SAAADI. The CDR3 has 14 residues.

V and J are TRBV2 and TRBJ1-5; 9 positions agree with TRBD1. The CDR3 sequence is 15 residues long. The germline V gene has CDR1 SNHLY and CDR2 FYNNEI. The ends lost 8 bases at V and 4 bases at J; junction bases unmatched: 9. The CDR3: CASSGTGFGNQPQHF. CDR3 bases: TGTGCCAGCTCCGGGACAGGGTTCGGAAATCAGCCCCAGCATTTT.

This clonotype was detected a few times. The V gene is TRBV18, the J gene TRBJ2-3; 7 nucleotides line up with TRBD2. This CDR3 spans 16 amino acids. The germline V gene has CDR1 KGHSH and CDR2 LQKENI. V lost 0 bases and J lost 2; bases outside the gene matches: 5. DNA for the CDR3: TGTGCCAGCTCACCACCTCGGGGGAGGGTCACAGATACGCAGTATTTT. As protein: CASSPPRGRVTDTQYF.

The chain recombines TRBV6-2 or TRBV6-3 with TRBJ2-5; 13 bases agree with TRBD2. This CDR3 is built from 18 residues. V lost 9 bases, J lost 7 bases, and 20 bases stayed unmatched. Germline V lookup: CDR1 MNHEY, CDR2 SVGEGT. The chain's CDR3 is CASHGTETSGGPGLTQYF. In nucleotides, the CDR3 is TGTGCCAGTCATGGGACAGAGACTAGCGGGGGGCCGGGGTTGACCCAGTACTTC.